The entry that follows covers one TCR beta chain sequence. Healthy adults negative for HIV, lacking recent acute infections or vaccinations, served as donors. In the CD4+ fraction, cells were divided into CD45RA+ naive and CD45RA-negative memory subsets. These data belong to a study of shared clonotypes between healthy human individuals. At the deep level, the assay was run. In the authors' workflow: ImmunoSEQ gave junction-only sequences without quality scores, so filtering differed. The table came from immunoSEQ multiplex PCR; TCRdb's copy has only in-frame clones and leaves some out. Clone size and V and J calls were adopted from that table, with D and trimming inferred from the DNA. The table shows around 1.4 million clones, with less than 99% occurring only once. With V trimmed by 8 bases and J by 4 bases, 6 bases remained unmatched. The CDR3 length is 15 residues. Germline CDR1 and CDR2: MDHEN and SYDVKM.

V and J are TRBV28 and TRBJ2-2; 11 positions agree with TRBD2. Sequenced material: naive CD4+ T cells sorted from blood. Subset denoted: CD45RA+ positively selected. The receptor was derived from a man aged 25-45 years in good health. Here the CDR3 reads CASHLAGGFTGELFF. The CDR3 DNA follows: TGTGCCAGCCACCTAGCGGGAGGTTTCACCGGGGAGCTGTTTTTT.